The rows below give T cell receptor beta chains drawn from one sample of a study of shared clonotypes between healthy human individuals. Some clones are missing from TCRdb's copy, which holds only in-frame ones; the method was immunoSEQ multiplex PCR. Among hundreds of thousands of clones, 90% to 97% were seen once, and the ten largest hold under 0.06%. The sample taken for sequencing was naive CD4+ T cells sorted from blood. These receptors were obtained from a woman in her twenties or thirties in good health. CDR3s include the opening cysteine and the closing phenylalanine or tryptophan.

J: TRBJ1-5; V: TRBV5-1; CDR3: CASSPGQLNQPQHF
J: TRBJ1-5; V: TRBV18; CDR3: CASSRGSNQPQHF
J: TRBJ2-7; V: TRBV30; CDR3: CAWIPHRYEQYF
J: TRBJ1-4; V: TRBV28; CDR3: CASGRPGQNEKLFF
J: TRBJ1-2; V: TRBV11-2; CDR3: CASSSTGDGYTF
J: TRBJ2-1; V: TRBV25-1; CDR3: CASSRVRNEQFF
J: TRBJ1-5; V: TRBV5-1; CDR3: CASSLLPGNQPQHF
J: TRBJ1-1; V: TRBV20-1; CDR3: CSATTRAWAFF
J: TRBJ1-2; V: TRBV7-8; CDR3: CASSPKAGSNYGYTF
J: TRBJ2-1; V: TRBV2; CDR3: CASRAWTSGPSSYNEQFF
J: TRBJ2-7; V: TRBV28; CDR3: CASRAASGSIYEQYF
J: TRBJ1-4; V: TRBV5-1; CDR3: CASSLQEANEKLFF
J: TRBJ2-7; V: TRBV7-2; CDR3: CASSLVLGYEQYF
J: TRBJ2-7; V: TRBV10-3; CDR3: CAISDAGYEQYF
J: TRBJ2-1; V: TRBV6-5; CDR3: CASSQRLESGNEQFF
J: TRBJ2-4; V: TRBV28; CDR3: CASSSQSSGAKNIQYF
J: TRBJ1-6; V: TRBV19; CDR3: CATTGPNHSPLHF
J: TRBJ1-1; V: TRBV5-1; CDR3: CASSLGDLNTEAFF
J: TRBJ1-1; V: TRBV2; CDR3: CASSRSGENTEAFF
J: TRBJ2-7; V: TRBV9; CDR3: CASSPQEGENSGRASYEQYF
J: TRBJ1-3; V: TRBV18; CDR3: CASSPGTKSRRDTIYF
J: TRBJ2-7; V: TRBV27; CDR3: CASSLKKLAETPYEQYF
J: TRBJ2-7; V: TRBV28; CDR3: CASSPPGLVNEQYF
J: TRBJ2-7; V: TRBV10-3; CDR3: CAIRWTGGHEQYF
J: TRBJ1-4; V: TRBV6-5; CDR3: CASSRGGDEKLFF
J: TRBJ2-3; V: TRBV7-9; CDR3: CASSFYGTDTQYF
J: TRBJ2-7; V: TRBV7-8; CDR3: CASSLGEPGSYEQYF
J: TRBJ1-2; V: TRBV28; CDR3: CATATGYGGYTF
J: TRBJ1-2; V: TRBV6-5; CDR3: CASSSRVGYTF
J: TRBJ2-7; V: TRBV5-1; CDR3: CASSLSSGSNEQYF
J: TRBJ2-7; V: TRBV7-9; CDR3: CASSLTNGPYEQYF
J: TRBJ1-6; V: TRBV28; CDR3: CASSSGGENSPLHF
J: TRBJ2-7; V: TRBV11-2; CDR3: CASSSPRDKTYEQYF
J: TRBJ2-7; V: TRBV25-1; CDR3: CASSEKREIYEQYF
J: TRBJ2-7; V: TRBV28; CDR3: CASSPRPYEQYF
J: TRBJ1-6; V: TRBV15; CDR3: CATSRMTGFNSPLHF
J: TRBJ2-7; V: TRBV27; CDR3: CASSARGNSYEQYF